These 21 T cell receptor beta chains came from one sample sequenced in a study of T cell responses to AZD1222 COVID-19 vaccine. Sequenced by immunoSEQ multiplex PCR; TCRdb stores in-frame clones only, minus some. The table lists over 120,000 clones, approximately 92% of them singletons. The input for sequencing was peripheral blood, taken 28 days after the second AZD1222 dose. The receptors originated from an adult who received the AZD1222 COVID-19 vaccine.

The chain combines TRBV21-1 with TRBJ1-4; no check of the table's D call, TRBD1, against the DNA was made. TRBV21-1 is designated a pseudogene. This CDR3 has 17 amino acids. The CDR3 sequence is CASSKVQGAVGNEKLFF. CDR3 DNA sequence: TGTGCCAGCAGCAAAGTGCAGGGGGCCGTGGGGAATGAAAAACTGTTTTTT.

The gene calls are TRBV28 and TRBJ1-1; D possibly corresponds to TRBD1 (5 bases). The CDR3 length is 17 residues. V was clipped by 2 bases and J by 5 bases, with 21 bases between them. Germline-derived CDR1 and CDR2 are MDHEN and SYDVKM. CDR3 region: CASSLGSMWATGTEAFF. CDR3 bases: TGTGCCAGCAGTTTAGGGTCAATGTGGGCCACAGGAACTGAAGCTTTCTTT.

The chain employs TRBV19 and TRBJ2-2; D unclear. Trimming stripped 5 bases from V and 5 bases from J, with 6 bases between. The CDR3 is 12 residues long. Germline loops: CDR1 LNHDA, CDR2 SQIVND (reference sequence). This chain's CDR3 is CASSRLTGELFF. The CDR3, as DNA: TGTGCCAGTAGTCGCCTAACCGGGGAGCTGTTTTTT.

CDR3 bases: TGTGCCAGCAGTGTAAGGGGGTTAGGCTATGGCTACACCTTC. As protein: CASSVRGLGYGYTF. The gene calls are TRBV6-4 and TRBJ1-2; TRBD1 might be the D (6 bases). Germline CDR1 and CDR2: MRHNA and SNTAGT. The CDR3 is 14 residues long. V was clipped by 4 bases and J by 4 bases, with 13 bases between them.

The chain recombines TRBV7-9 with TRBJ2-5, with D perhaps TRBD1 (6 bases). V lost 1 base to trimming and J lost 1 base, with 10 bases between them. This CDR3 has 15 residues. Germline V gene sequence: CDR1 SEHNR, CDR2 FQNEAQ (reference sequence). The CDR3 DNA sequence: TGTGCCAGCAGCTTAGAGGGGACACTCCAAGAGACCCAGTACTTC. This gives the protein CASSLEGTLQETQYF.

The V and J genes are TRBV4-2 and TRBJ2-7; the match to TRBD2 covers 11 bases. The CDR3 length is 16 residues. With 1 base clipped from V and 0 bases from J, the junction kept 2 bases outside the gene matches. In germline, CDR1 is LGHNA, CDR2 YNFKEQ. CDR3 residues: CASSQGTSGLSYEQYF. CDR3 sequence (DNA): TGTGCCAGCAGCCAAGGGACTAGCGGGCTCTCCTACGAGCAGTACTTC.

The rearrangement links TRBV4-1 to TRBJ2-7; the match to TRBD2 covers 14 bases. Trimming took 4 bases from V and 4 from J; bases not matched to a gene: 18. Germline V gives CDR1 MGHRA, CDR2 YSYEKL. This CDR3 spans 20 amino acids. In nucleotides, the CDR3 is TGCGCCAGCAGCCCCTGGAGGGGCCAGACTAGCGGGAGGGCCGGGTACGAGCAGTACTTC. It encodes CASSPWRGQTSGRAGYEQYF.

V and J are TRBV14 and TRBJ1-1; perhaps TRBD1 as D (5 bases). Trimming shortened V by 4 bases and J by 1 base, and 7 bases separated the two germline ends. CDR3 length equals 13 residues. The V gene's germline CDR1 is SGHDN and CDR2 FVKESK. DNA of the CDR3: TGTGCCAGCAGCCGACAGACGAACACTGAAGCTTTCTTT. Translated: CASSRQTNTEAFF.

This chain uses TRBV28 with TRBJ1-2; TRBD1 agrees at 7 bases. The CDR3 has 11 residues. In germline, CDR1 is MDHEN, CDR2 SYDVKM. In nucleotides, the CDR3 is TGTGCAGACCAGGGGGTTCATGGCTACACCTTC. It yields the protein CADQGVHGYTF.

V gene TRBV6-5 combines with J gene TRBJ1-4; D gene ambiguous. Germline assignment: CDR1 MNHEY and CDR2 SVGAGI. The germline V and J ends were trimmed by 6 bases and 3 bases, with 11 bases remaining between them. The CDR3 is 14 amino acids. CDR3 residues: CASRSPLSNEKLFF. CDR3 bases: TGTGCCAGCAGATCCCCCCTATCTAATGAAAAACTGTTTTTT.

CDR3 region: CASSDPGLAGAVTQYF. The CDR3 nucleotides are TGTGCCAGCAGCGATCCGGGACTAGCGGGAGCGGTTACGCAGTATTTT. The gene calls are TRBV11-2 and TRBJ2-3, with TRBD2 matching over 14 bases. The V segment lost 5 bases and the J segment 8 bases; nucleotides outside the gene matches: 9. Germline loops: CDR1 SGHAT, CDR2 FQNNGV. CDR3 length equals 16 residues. The full variable domain, its missing parts supplied by reference TRBV11-2 and TRBJ2-3, is EAGVAQSPRYKIIEKRQSVAFWCNPISGHATLYWYQQILGQGPKLLIQFQNNGVVDDSQLPKDRFSAERLKGVDSTLKIQPAKLEDSAVYLCASSDPGLAGAVTQYFGPGTRLTVL.

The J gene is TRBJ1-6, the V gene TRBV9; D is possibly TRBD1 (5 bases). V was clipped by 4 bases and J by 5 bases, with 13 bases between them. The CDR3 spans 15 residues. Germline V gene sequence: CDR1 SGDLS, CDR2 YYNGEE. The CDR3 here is CASSLQDTDNSPLHF. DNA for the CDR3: TGTGCCAGCAGCTTACAGGACACCGATAATTCACCCCTCCACTTT.

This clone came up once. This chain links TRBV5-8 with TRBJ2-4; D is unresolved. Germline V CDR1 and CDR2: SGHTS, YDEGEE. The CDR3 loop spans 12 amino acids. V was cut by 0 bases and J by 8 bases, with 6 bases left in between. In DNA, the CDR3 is TGTGCCAGCAGCTTGGATGGGGACATTCAGTACTTC. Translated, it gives CASSLDGDIQYF.

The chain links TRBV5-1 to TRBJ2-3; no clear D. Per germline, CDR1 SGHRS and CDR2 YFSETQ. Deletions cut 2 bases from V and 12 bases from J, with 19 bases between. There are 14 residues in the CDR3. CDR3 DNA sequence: TGCGCCAGCAGCTTTTTCACCCCCGGGTCCCGTCAGTATTTT. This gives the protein CASSFFTPGSRQYF.

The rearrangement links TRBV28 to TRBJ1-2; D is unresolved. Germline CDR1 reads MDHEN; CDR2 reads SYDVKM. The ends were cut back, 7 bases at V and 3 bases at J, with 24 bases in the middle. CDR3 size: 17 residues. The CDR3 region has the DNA TGTGCCAGCAACAACCCAGGTGGCCCCCGGGTGGACTATGGCTACACCTTC. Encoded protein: CASNNPGGPRVDYGYTF.

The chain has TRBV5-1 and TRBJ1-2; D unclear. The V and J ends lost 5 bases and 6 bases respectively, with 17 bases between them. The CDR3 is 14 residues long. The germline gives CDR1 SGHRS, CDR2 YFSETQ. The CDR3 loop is CASRRTTAEDGYTF. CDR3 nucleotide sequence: TGCGCCAGCAGACGGACGACGGCCGAGGATGGCTACACCTTC. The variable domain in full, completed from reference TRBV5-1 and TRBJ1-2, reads KAGVTQTPRYLIKTRGQQVTLSCSPISGHRSVSWYQQTPGQGLQFLFEYFSETQRNKGNFPGRFSGRQFSNSRSEMNVSTLELGDSALYLCASRRTTAEDGYTFGSGTRLTVV.

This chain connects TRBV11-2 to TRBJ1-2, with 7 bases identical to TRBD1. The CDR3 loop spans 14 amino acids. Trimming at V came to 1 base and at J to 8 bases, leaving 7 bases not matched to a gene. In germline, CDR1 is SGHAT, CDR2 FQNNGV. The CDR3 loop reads CASSLAGGGGGYTF. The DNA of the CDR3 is TGTGCCAGCAGCTTAGCAGGGGGTGGTGGAGGCTACACCTTC.

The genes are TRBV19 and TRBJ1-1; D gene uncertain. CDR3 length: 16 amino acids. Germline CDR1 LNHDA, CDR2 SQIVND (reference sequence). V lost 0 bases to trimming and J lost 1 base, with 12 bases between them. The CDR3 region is CASSIDPSRRNTEAFF. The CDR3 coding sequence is TGTGCCAGTAGTATAGATCCCTCACGGAGGAACACTGAAGCTTTCTTT.

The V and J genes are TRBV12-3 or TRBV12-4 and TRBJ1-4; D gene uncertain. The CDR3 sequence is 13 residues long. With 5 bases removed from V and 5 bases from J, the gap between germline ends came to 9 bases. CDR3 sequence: CASSGQANEKLFF. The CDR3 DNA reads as TGTGCCAGCAGTGGGCAGGCGAATGAAAAACTGTTTTTT.

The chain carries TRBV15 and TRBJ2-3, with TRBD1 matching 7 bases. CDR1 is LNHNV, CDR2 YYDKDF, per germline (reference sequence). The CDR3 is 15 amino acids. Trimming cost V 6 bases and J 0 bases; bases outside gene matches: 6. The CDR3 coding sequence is TGTGCCACCAGTCGAGGGGGCGGTAGCACAGATACGCAGTATTTT. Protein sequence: CATSRGGGSTDTQYF.

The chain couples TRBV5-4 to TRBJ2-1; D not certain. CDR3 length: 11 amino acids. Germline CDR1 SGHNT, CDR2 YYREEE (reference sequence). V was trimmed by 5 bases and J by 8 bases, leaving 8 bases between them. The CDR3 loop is CASRGRDEQFF. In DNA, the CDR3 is TGTGCCAGCAGGGGAAGGGATGAGCAGTTCTTC. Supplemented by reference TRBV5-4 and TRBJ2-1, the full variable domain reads ETGVTQSPTHLIKTRGQQVTLRCSSQSGHNTVSWYQQALGQGPQFIFQYYREEENGRGNFPPRFSGLQFPNYSSELNVNALELDDSALYLCASRGRDEQFFGPGTRLTVL.